This T cell receptor (beta chain) was sequenced for a study of blood T cell repertoires in COVID-19. Generated by immunoSEQ multiplex PCR, the TCRdb table keeps only in-frame clones and is missing some. Here the sample spans tens of thousands of clones, 84% being singletons. The sequenced material came from peripheral blood. This receptor was obtained from a human donor in a cohort sampled during active COVID-19.

The CDR3 region has the DNA TGTGCCAGCAGCCCCTCACCCGGGGATGAGCAGTTCTTC. Translated, it gives CASSPSPGDEQFF. This chain uses TRBV7-9 with TRBJ2-1, with D tentatively TRBD2 (5 bases). Germline assignment: CDR1 SEHNR and CDR2 FQNEAQ (reference sequence). Trimming cost V 5 bases and J 8 bases, with 13 bases left between them. The CDR3 sequence is 13 residues long.